This entry describes one T cell receptor beta chain. This sample is drawn from a study of shared clonotypes between healthy human individuals. The V end lost 0 bases, the J end lost 0 bases, and 9 bases lay between the germline ends. The V gene's germline CDR1 is GTSNPN and CDR2 SVGIG (reference sequence). This CDR3 contains 15 residues. Only in-frame clones appear in the TCRdb table, and some are missing; sequencing was by immunoSEQ multiplex PCR. Among about 1.1 million clones listed, around 78% were seen once. This sequence was found in a man aged 18 to 30 in good health. Some clones in this sample may be carry-over from other donors' samples. This chain joins TRBV30 and TRBJ1-3; D is unresolved. What was sequenced was memory CD4+ T cells from PBMCs. Subset defined: CD45RA-negative fraction. The DNA of the CDR3 is TGTGCCTGGAGTGTAGGGTACTCCTCTGGAAACACCATATATTTT. Encoded protein: CAWSVGYSSGNTIYF.